The 21 T cell receptor beta chains below come from one sample, sequenced in a study of OX40 agonist ivuxolimab in advanced cancers. TCRdb's table, derived via immunoSEQ multiplex PCR, lists solely in-frame clones and lacks some. The sample consists of more than 15,000 clones, around four fifths of them appearing once. The starting material was CD4+ or CD8+ T cells sorted from blood, obtained in a trial of the OX40 agonist ivuxolimab. These receptors were obtained from an adult with an advanced solid tumor such as melanoma, head and neck, liver or kidney cancer.

This clone was seen only once. The chain uses TRBV27 and TRBJ2-7; TRBD2 might be the D (5 bases). V was cut by 4 bases and J by 3 bases, with 10 bases left in between. The CDR3 is 13 amino acids. Germline CDR1 and CDR2: MNHEY and SMNVEV (reference sequence). CDR3 protein: CASSWRSSYEQYF. CDR3 DNA sequence: TGTGCCAGCAGTTGGAGGTCTAGCTACGAGCAGTACTTC.

The chain recombines TRBV11-1 with TRBJ2-7; possibly TRBD2 for D (6 bases). CDR3 size: 14 residues. Trimming cost V 5 bases and J 7 bases, with 18 bases left between them. Germline V gene data show CDR1 as SGHAT and CDR2 as FQDESV (reference sequence). As DNA, the CDR3 is TGTGCCAGCAGCCCCATTTTGGGAGGAACGGAGCAGTACTTC. It encodes CASSPILGGTEQYF.

The chain is built from TRBV14 and TRBJ2-3; 8 bases match TRBD1. The ends lost 1 base at V and 2 bases at J; junction bases unmatched: 5. This CDR3 has 16 residues. In germline, CDR1 is SGHDN, CDR2 FVKESK. The CDR3 loop reads CASSQARDRLTDTQYF. Written as DNA, the CDR3 is TGTGCCAGCAGCCAAGCCCGGGACAGGCTCACAGATACGCAGTATTTT.

This rearrangement joins TRBV6-1 to TRBJ1-5; 10 bases line up with TRBD1. From germline, CDR1 is MNHNS and CDR2 SASEGT. CDR3 size: 17 residues. V was pared by 3 bases and J by 2 bases, with 7 bases of the junction left unmatched. This CDR3 is CASSEHTGTGGNQPQHF. The CDR3 DNA is TGTGCCAGCAGTGAGCATACCGGGACAGGGGGCAATCAGCCCCAGCATTTT.

The chain uses TRBV6-1 and TRBJ2-5; D not certain. Germline lookup yields CDR1 MNHNS and CDR2 SASEGT. There are 15 residues in the CDR3. Deletions cut 1 base from V and 1 base from J, with 10 bases between. In DNA, the CDR3 is TGTGCCAGCAGTGAAGAGCCACCTCTCCAAGAGACCCAGTACTTC. Residues: CASSEEPPLQETQYF.

This chain joins TRBV5-4 and TRBJ2-7; D unresolved. The CDR3 sequence is 12 residues long. V was shortened by 4 bases and J by 3 bases, with 8 bases between the two germline ends. Per germline, CDR1 SGHNT and CDR2 YYREEE (reference sequence). Here the CDR3 reads CASSQTNYEQYF. The CDR3 nucleotides read TGTGCCAGCAGCCAGACCAACTACGAGCAGTACTTC. The complete variable domain, with remaining parts taken from reference TRBV5-4 and TRBJ2-7, reads ETGVTQSPTHLIKTRGQQVTLRCSSQSGHNTVSWYQQALGQGPQFIFQYYREEENGRGNFPPRFSGLQFPNYSSELNVNALELDDSALYLCASSQTNYEQYFGPGTRLTVT.

The chain has TRBV2 and TRBJ2-7, with 10 bases matching TRBD1. From germline, CDR1 is SNHLY and CDR2 FYNNEI. The junction had 19 bases not matched to a gene; V was cut back by 6 bases and J by 5 bases. The CDR3 length is 18 residues. Here the CDR3 reads CASREAGTGDIRLHEQYF. The CDR3 DNA is TGTGCCAGCAGAGAGGCGGGGACAGGGGATATACGGCTCCACGAGCAGTACTTC. Supplemented by reference TRBV2 and TRBJ2-7, the full variable domain reads EPEVTQTPSHQVTQMGQEVILRCVPISNHLYFYWYRQILGQKVEFLVSFYNNEISEKSEIFDDQFSVERPDGSNFTLKIRSTKLEDSAMYFCASREAGTGDIRLHEQYFGPGTRLTVT.

The chain joins TRBV7-9 to TRBJ2-5, with TRBD1 matching over 7 bases. This CDR3 is built from 14 residues. Germline V gene sequence: CDR1 SEHNR, CDR2 FQNEAQ (reference sequence). The trim removed 5 bases at V and 5 bases at J, leaving 8 bases unmatched. As DNA, the CDR3 is TGTGCCAGCAGCGGGACAGAACTTTTGGAGACCCAGTACTTC. It yields the protein CASSGTELLETQYF.

The chain couples TRBV30 to TRBJ2-7; D is undetermined. The CDR3 spans 12 residues. V was clipped by 2 bases and J by 3 bases, with 8 bases between them. Germline loops: CDR1 GTSNPN, CDR2 SVGIG (reference sequence). CDR3 DNA: TGTGCCTGGAGTAACAATCACTACGAGCAGTACTTC. Encoded protein: CAWSNNHYEQYF. The whole variable domain, filled in from reference TRBV30 and TRBJ2-7, reads SQTIHQWPATLVQPVGSPLSLECTVEGTSNPNLYWYRQAAGRGLQLLFYSVGIGQISSEVPQNLSASRPQDRQFILSSKKLLLSDSGFYLCAWSNNHYEQYFGPGTRLTVT.

V gene TRBV7-9 combines with J gene TRBJ1-2; TRBD1 might be the D (6 bases). V was trimmed by 1 base and J by 6 bases, leaving 18 bases between them. CDR1 and CDR2 from the germline V gene are SEHNR and FQNEAQ (reference sequence). The CDR3 extends over 16 amino acids. The CDR3 protein is CASSLVGGAGADGYTF. The DNA for the CDR3 is TGTGCCAGCAGCTTAGTGGGTGGTGCGGGGGCTGATGGCTACACCTTC.

The chain employs TRBV25-1 and TRBJ2-1; D might be TRBD1 (6 bases). The CDR3 runs 15 residues. The V gene lost 1 base and the J gene lost 3 bases, with 10 bases spanning the gap. The V gene's germline CDR1 is MGHDK and CDR2 SYGVNS. The CDR3 sequence is CASSESGVHYNEQFF. The CDR3 DNA reads TGTGCCAGCAGTGAATCAGGGGTTCACTACAATGAGCAGTTCTTC.

The rearrangement links TRBV6-1 to TRBJ2-3, with 13 bases aligning to TRBD2. CDR3 size: 15 residues. Germline CDR1 reads MNHNS; CDR2 reads SASEGT. The junction had 4 bases not matched to a gene; V was cut back by 6 bases and J by 4 bases. The CDR3 region has the DNA TGTGCCAGCAGCAAAGGACTAGCGGGAGCAGATACGCAGTATTTT. It translates to CASSKGLAGADTQYF.

J is TRBJ2-1 and V is TRBV5-5, with D perhaps matching TRBD1 (5 bases). The CDR3 contains 15 residues. V was clipped by 0 bases and J by 8 bases, with 15 bases between them. Germline V CDR1 and CDR2: SGHKS, YYEKEE (reference sequence). The CDR3 DNA reads as TGTGCCAGCAGCTTGGAAGGGGCCTTGGGCGATGAGCAGTTCTTC. Amino acids: CASSLEGALGDEQFF.

The rearrangement uses TRBV4-1 and TRBJ2-1; 8 positions agree with TRBD2. CDR1 and CDR2 from the germline V gene are MGHRA and YSYEKL. The length of the CDR3 is 13 residues. V was pared by 3 bases and J by 7 bases, with 2 bases of the junction left unmatched. The CDR3 region has the DNA TGCGCCAGCAGCCATCGACTAGCGAATGAGCAGTTCTTC. It encodes CASSHRLANEQFF.

There are a few counts of this clone. The rearrangement links TRBV6-1 to TRBJ2-7, with D unresolved. The germline V gene encodes CDR1 MNHNS and CDR2 SASEGT. This CDR3 is 13 amino acids long. V lost 3 bases and J lost 5, with 11 bases in between. CDR3 residues: CASSDGDTHEQYF. As DNA, the CDR3 is TGTGCCAGCAGTGACGGTGACACCCACGAGCAGTACTTC.

The V and J genes are TRBV7-9 and TRBJ2-7, with a tentative D call TRBD1 (6 bases). V was trimmed by 4 bases and J by 3 bases, leaving 13 bases between them. Looked up from germline, CDR1 is SEHNR and CDR2 is FQNEAQ (reference sequence). This CDR3 is 14 amino acids long. CDR3 residues: CASSSDRNNYEQYF. DNA for the CDR3: TGTGCCAGCAGCTCCGACAGGAATAACTACGAGCAGTACTTC.

The chain carries TRBV19 and TRBJ2-2; 9 nucleotides match TRBD1. The CDR3 runs to 15 residues. V gave up 3 bases and J gave up 10 bases; unmatched junction bases: 9. Looked up from germline, CDR1 is LNHDA and CDR2 is SQIVND (reference sequence). CDR3 sequence reads: CASSMTGTGRLELFF. The DNA of the CDR3 is TGTGCCAGTAGTATGACCGGGACAGGGAGGCTGGAGCTGTTTTTT.

The J gene is TRBJ1-4, the V gene TRBV5-1, with 7 bases aligning to TRBD1. Germline CDR1 and CDR2: SGHRS and YFSETQ. CDR3 length equals 15 residues. The ends lost 3 bases at V and 4 bases at J; junction bases unmatched: 6. The CDR3 region is CASSSLGTVNEKLFF. CDR3 coding DNA: TGCGCCAGCAGCTCGCTCGGGACAGTTAATGAAAAACTGTTTTTT.

The rearrangement uses TRBV9 and TRBJ1-4; weak D call: TRBD1 (5 bases). Deletions cut 4 bases from V and 7 bases from J, with 14 bases between. The length of the CDR3 is 14 residues. Germline V gene sequence: CDR1 SGDLS, CDR2 YYNGEE. The chain's CDR3 is CASSFRDGAEKLFF. For the CDR3, the DNA is TGTGCCAGCAGCTTCCGGGACGGGGCTGAAAAACTGTTTTTT.

The gene calls are TRBV28 and TRBJ2-1, with D possibly matching TRBD1 (6 bases). V lost 7 bases to trimming and J lost 4 bases, with 14 bases between them. This CDR3 is 14 amino acids long. The germline CDR1 and CDR2 sequences are MDHEN and SYDVKM. CDR3 DNA sequence: TGTGCCAGCACCGACAGGATCCATTACAATGAGCAGTTCTTC. Translating gives CASTDRIHYNEQFF.

Only one count was recorded for this clone. The rearrangement uses TRBV28 and TRBJ1-2, with 11 bases aligning to TRBD1. Trimming cost V 5 bases and J 7 bases; bases outside gene matches: 12. From germline, CDR1 is MDHEN and CDR2 SYDVKM. The CDR3 has 16 residues. The CDR3 sequence is CASSTIGTGGRSGYTF. The CDR3 DNA reads TGTGCCAGCAGTACCATCGGGACAGGGGGGAGGTCTGGCTACACCTTC.